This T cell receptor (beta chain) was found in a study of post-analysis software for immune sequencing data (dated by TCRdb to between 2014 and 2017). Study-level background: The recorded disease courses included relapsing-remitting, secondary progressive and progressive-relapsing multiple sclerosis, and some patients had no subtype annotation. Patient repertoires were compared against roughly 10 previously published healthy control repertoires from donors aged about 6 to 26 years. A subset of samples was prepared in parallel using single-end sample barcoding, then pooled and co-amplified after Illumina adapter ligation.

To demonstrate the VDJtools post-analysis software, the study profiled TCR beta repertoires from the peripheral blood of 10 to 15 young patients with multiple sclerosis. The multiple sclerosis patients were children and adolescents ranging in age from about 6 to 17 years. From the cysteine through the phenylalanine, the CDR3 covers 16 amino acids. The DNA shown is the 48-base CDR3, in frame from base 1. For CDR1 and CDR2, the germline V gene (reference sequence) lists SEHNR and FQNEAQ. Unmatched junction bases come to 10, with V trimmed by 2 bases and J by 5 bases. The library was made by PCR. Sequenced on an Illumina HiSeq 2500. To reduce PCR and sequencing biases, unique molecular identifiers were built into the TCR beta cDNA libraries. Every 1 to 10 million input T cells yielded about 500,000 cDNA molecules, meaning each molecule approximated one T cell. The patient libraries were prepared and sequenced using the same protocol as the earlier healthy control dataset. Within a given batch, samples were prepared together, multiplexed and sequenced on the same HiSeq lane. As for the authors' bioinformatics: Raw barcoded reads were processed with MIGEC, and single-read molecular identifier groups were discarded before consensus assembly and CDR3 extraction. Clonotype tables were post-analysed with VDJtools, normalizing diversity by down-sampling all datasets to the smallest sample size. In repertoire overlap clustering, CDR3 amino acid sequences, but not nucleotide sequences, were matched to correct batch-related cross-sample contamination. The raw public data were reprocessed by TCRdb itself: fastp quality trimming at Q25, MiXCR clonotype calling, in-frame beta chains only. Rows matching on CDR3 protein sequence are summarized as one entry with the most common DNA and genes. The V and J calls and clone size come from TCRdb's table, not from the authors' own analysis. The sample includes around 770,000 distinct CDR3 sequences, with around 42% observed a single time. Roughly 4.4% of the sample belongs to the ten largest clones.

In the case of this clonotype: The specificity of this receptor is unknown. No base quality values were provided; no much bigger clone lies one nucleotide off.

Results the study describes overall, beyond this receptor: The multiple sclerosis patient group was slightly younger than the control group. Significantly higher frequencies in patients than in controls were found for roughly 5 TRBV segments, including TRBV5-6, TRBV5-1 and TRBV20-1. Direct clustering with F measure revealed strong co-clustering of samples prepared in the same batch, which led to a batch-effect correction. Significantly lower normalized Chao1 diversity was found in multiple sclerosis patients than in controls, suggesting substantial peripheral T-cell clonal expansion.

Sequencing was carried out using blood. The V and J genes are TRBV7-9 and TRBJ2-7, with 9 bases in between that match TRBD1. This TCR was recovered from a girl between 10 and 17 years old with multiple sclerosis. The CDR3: CASSLSGGTGRHEQYF. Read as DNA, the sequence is TGTGCCAGCAGCTTATCCGGGGGGACAGGGCGCCACGAGCAGTACTTC. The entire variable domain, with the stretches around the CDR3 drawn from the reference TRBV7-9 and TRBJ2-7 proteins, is DTGVSQNPRHKITKRGQNVTFRCDPISEHNRLYWYRQTLGQGPEFLTYFQNEAQLEKSRLLSDRFSAERPKGSFSTLEIQRTEQGDSAMYLCASSLSGGTGRHEQYFGPGTRLTVT.